The clone carrying this TCR beta chain was seen a handful of times. What it binds is unknown. The CDR3 contains 18 residues. The V gene lost 2 bases and the J gene lost 6 bases, with 28 bases spanning the gap. In germline, CDR1 is GTSNPN, CDR2 SVGIG (reference sequence). TCRdb re-analysed the multiplex PCR reads in MiXCR, keeping a single row per CDR3 protein. The sample contains 150,000 to 200,000 distinct CDR3 sequences, roughly a third of which appear only once. Breast cancer patients provided tissue from their axillary draining lymph nodes. This record belongs to a study of breast tumors, draining lymph nodes, adjacent tissues. Study-level points and caveats: Tumors had less TCR diversity than lymph nodes, more than nontumor tissue. Most tumor T cells seemingly derive from lymph node, then expand in tumor. That most tumor T cells come from lymph nodes remained unproven.

The genes are TRBV30 and TRBJ1-2, with no clear D. This TCR was sampled from a female donor with breast cancer. Some clones in this sample may be carry-over from other donors' samples. Sequencing was carried out using axillary lymph node tissue. The CDR3 protein is CAWSLWGGRISEVDGYTF. The DNA of the CDR3 is TGTGCCTGGAGTCTCTGGGGAGGGCGTATCTCCGAAGTGGATGGCTACACCTTC.